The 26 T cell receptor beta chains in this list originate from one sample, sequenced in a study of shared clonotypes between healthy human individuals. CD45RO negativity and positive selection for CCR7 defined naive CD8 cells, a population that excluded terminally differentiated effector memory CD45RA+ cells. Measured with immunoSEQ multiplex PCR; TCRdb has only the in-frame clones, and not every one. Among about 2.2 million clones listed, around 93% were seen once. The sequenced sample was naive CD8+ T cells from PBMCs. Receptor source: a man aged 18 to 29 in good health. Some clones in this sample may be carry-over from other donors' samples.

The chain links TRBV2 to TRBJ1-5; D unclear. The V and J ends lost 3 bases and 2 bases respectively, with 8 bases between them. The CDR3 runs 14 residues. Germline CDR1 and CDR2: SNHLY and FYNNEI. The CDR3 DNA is TGTGCCAGCAGTGATGCGCGGGGCAATCAGCCCCAGCATTTT. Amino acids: CASSDARGNQPQHF. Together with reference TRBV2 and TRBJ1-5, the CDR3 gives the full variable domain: EPEVTQTPSHQVTQMGQEVILRCVPISNHLYFYWYRQILGQKVEFLVSFYNNEISEKSEIFDDQFSVERPDGSNFTLKIRSTKLEDSAMYFCASSDARGNQPQHFGDGTRLSIL.

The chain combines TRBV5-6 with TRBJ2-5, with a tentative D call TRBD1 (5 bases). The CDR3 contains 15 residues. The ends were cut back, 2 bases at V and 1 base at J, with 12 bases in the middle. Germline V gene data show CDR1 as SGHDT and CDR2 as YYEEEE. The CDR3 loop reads CASSLVDSPQETQYF. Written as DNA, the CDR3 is TGTGCCAGCAGCTTAGTTGACAGTCCCCAAGAGACCCAGTACTTC.

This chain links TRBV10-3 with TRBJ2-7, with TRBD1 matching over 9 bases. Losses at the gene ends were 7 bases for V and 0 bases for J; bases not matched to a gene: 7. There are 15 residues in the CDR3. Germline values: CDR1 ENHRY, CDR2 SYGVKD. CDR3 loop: CAITPGQGSSYEQYF. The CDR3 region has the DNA TGTGCCATCACCCCGGGACAGGGCTCCTCCTACGAGCAGTACTTC.

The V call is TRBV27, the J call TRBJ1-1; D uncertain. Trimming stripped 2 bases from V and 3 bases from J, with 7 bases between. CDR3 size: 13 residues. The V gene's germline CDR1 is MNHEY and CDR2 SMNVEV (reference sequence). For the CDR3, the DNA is TGTGCCAGCAGTTTAGTACCATACACTGAAGCTTTCTTT. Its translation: CASSLVPYTEAFF.

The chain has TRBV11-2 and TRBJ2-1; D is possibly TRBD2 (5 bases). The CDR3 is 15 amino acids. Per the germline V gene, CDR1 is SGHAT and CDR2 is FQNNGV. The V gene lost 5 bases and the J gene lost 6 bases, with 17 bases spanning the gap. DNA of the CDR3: TGTGCCAGCAGCCCCCGGGGTGGGAGCAGCAATGAGCAGTTCTTC. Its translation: CASSPRGGSSNEQFF.

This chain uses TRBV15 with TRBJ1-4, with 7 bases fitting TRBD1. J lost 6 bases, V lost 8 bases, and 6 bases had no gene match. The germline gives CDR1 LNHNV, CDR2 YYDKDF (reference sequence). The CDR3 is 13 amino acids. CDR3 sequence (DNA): TGTGCCACCCTTGACAGGGAGGATGAAAAACTGTTTTTT. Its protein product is CATLDREDEKLFF.

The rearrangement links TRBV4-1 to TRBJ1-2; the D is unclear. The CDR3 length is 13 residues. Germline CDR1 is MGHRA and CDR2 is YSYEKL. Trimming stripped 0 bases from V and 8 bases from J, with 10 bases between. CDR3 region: CASSQDVRTGYTF. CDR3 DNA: TGCGCCAGCAGCCAAGACGTCCGGACCGGCTACACCTTC.

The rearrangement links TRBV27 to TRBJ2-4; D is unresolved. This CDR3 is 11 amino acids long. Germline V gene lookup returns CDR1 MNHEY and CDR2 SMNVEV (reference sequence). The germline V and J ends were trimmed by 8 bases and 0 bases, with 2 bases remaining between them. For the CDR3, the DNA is TGTGCCAGCTTAGCCAAAAACATTCAGTACTTC. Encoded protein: CASLAKNIQYF.

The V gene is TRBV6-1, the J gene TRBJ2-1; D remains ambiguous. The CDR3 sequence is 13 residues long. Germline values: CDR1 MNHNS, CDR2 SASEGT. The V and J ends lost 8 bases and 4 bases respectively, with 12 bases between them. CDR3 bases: TGTGCCAGCTCCTTATCCCCGTACAATGAGCAGTTCTTC. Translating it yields CASSLSPYNEQFF.

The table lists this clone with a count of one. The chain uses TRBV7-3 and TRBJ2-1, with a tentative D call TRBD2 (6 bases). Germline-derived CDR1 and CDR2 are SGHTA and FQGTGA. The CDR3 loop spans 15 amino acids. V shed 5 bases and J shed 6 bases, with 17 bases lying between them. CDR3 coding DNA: TGTGCCAGCAGCCCAGGCCCGGGAGTAGTCAATGAGCAGTTCTTC. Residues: CASSPGPGVVNEQFF.

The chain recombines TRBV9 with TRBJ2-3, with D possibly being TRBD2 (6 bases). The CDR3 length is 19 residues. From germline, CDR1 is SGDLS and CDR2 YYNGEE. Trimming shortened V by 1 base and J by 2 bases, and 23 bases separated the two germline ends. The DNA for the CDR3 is TGTGCCAGCAGCGTACCTACCCGCGGTGGAGGGGAGTCCACAGATACGCAGTATTTT. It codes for CASSVPTRGGGESTDTQYF.

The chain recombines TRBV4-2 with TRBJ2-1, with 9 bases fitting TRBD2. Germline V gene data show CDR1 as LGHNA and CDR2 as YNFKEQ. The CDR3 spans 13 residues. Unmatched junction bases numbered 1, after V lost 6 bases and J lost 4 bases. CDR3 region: CASRLAGYNEQFF. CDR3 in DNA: TGTGCCAGCAGACTAGCGGGTTACAATGAGCAGTTCTTC.

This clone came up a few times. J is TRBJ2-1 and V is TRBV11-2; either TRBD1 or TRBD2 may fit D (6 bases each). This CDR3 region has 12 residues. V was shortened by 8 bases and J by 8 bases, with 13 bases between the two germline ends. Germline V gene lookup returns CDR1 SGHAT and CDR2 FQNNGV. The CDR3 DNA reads TGTGCCAGCCGGCCGGGGGCCCATGAGCAGTTCTTC. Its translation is CASRPGAHEQFF.

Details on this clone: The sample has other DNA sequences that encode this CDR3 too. CDR3 DNA: TGTGCCAGCAGTTATTTCTCTGGGGCCAACGTCCTGACTTTC. Translation: CASSYFSGANVLTF. This chain connects TRBV6-5 to TRBJ2-6; D unresolved. The CDR3 is 14 residues long. The germline CDR1 and CDR2 sequences are MNHEY and SVGAGI. V lost 3 bases and J 0 bases, leaving 3 bases between the germline ends.

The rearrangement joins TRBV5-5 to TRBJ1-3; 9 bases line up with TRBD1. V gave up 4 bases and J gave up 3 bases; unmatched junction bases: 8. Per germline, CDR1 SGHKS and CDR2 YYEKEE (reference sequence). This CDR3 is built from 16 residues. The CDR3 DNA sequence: TGTGCCAGCAGCCGCAGGGACAGGGTATATGGAAACACCATATATTTT. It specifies CASSRRDRVYGNTIYF.

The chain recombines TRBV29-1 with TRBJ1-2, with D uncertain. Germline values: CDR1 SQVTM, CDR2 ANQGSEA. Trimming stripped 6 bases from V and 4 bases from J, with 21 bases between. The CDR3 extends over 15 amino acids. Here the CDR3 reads CSVPGPLRDLYGYTF. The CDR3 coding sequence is TGCAGCGTCCCGGGCCCACTTAGAGATCTCTATGGCTACACCTTC.

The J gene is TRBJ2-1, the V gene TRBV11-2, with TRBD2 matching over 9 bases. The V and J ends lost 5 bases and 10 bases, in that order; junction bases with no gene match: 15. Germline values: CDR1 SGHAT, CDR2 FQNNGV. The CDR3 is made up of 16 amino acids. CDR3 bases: TGTGCCAGCAGCCCTCGATGGGGCGGGAGGGCCTGGGAGCAGTTCTTC. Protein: CASSPRWGGRAWEQFF.

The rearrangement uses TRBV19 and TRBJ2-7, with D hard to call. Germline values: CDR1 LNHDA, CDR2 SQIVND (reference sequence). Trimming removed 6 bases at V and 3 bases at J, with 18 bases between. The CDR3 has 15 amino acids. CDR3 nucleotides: TGTGCCAGTAGCCCTACCCCCGGGCCTAACTACGAGCAGTACTTC. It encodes CASSPTPGPNYEQYF.

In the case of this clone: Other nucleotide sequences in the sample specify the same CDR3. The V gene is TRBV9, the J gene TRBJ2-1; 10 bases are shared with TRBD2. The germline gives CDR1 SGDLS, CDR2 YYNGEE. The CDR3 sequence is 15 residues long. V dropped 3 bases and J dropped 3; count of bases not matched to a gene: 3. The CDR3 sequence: CASSAGTSDYNEQFF. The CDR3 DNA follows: TGTGCCAGCAGCGCCGGGACTAGCGACTACAATGAGCAGTTCTTC.

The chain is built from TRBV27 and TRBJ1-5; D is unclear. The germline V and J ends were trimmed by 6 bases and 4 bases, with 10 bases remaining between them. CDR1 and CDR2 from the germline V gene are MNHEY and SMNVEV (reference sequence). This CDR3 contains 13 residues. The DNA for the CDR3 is TGTGCCAGCAGCAACTCAAGGAATCAGCCCCAGCATTTT. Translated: CASSNSRNQPQHF.

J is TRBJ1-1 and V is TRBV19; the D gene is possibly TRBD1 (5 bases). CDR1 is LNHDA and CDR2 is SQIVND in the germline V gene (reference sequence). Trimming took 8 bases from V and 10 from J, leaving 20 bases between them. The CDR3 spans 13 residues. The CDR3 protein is CASLPGSGVRAFF. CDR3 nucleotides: TGTGCCAGTTTACCAGGGTCGGGGGTCAGAGCTTTCTTT.

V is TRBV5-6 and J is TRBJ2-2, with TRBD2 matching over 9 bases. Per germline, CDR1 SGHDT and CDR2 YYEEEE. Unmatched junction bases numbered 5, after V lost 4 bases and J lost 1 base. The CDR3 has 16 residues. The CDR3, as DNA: TGTGCCAGCAGCGACCTAGCGGGGAGGAACACCGGGGAGCTGTTTTTT. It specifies CASSDLAGRNTGELFF.

The CDR3 is CASSLAGQPLGSTGELFF. CDR3 in DNA: TGTGCCAGCAGCTTAGCGGGACAGCCTTTAGGGAGCACCGGGGAGCTGTTTTTT. This chain links TRBV7-2 with TRBJ2-2; TRBD1 aligns across 7 bases. The J segment lost 4 bases and the V segment lost 0 bases, leaving 11 bases of the junction unmatched. CDR3 length: 18 amino acids. CDR1 and CDR2 from the germline V gene are SGHTA and FQGNSA.

The CDR3 coding sequence is TGCGCCAGCAGCCAAGCTCCGTCCCTCCTGAATAGCAATCAGCCCCAGCATTTT. Translation gives CASSQAPSLLNSNQPQHF. The V and J genes are TRBV4-1 and TRBJ1-5; D not certain. Trimming pared 1 base from V and 0 bases from J, leaving 16 bases between. CDR3 length equals 18 residues. Germline CDR1 and CDR2: MGHRA and YSYEKL.

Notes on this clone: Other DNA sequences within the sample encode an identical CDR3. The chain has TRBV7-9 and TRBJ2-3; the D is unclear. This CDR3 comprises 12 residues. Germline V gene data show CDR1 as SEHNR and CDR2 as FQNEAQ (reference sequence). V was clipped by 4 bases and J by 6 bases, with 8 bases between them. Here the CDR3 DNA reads TGTGCCAGCAGCTATTCGAGGGATACGCAGTATTTT. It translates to CASSYSRDTQYF.

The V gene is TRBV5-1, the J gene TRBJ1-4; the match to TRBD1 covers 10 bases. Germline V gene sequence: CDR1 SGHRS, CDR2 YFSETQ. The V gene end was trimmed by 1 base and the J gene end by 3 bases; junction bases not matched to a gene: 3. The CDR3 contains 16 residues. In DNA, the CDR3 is TGCGCCAGCAGCTTGTGGACAGGGGGGTCTAATGAAAAACTGTTTTTT. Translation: CASSLWTGGSNEKLFF. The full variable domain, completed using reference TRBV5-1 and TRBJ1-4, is KAGVTQTPRYLIKTRGQQVTLSCSPISGHRSVSWYQQTPGQGLQFLFEYFSETQRNKGNFPGRFSGRQFSNSRSEMNVSTLELGDSALYLCASSLWTGGSNEKLFFGSGTQLSVL.